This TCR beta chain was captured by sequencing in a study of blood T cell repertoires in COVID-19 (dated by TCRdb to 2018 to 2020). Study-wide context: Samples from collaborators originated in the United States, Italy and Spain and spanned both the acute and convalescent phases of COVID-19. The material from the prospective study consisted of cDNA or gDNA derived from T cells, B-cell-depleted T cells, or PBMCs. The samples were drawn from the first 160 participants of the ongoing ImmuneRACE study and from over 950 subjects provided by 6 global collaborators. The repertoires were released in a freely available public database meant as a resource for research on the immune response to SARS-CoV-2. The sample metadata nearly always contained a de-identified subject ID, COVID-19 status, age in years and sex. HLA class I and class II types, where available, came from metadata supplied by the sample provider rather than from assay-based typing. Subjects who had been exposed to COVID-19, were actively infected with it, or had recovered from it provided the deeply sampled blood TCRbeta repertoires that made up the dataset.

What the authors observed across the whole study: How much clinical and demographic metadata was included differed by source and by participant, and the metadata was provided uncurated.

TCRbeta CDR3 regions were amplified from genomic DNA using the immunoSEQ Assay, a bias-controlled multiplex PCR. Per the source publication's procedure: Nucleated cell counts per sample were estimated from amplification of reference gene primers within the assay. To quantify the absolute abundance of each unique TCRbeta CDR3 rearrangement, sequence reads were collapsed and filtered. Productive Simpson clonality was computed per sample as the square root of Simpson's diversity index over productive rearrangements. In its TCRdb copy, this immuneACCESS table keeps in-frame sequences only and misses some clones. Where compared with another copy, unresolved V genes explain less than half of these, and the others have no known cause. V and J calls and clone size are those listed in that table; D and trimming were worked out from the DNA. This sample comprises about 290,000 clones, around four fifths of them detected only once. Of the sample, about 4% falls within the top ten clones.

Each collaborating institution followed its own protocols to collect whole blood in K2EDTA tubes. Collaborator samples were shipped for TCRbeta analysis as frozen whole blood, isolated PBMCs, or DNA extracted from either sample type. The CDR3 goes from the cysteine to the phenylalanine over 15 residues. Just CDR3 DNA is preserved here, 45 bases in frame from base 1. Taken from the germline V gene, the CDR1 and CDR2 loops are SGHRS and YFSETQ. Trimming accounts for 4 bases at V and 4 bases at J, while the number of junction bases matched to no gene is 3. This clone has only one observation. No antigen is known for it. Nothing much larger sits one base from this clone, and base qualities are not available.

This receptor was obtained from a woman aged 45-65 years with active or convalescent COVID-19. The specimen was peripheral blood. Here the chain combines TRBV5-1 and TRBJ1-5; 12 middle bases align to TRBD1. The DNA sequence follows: TGCGCCAGCAGCATGGGACAGGGGGCGAATCAGCCCCAGCATTTT. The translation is CASSMGQGANQPQHF.